A single sample is the source of the 28 T cell receptor beta chains below, sequenced in a study of T cell repertoires in ileal Crohn's disease. TCRdb's copy holds only in-frame clones and misses some; the assay was immunoSEQ multiplex PCR. The sample carries roughly 28,000 clones, roughly 81% recorded once. The sequencing sample was made of ileal tissue. These receptors originate from an adult with Crohn's disease.

The rearrangement uses TRBV25-1 and TRBJ1-5; D is undetermined. Germline V gene data show CDR1 as MGHDK and CDR2 as SYGVNS. The CDR3 has 14 residues. With 3 bases removed from V and 4 bases from J, the gap between germline ends came to 10 bases. CDR3 nucleotides: TGTGCCAGCAGTGACCATACGGTGAATCAGCCCCAGCATTTT. Translation gives CASSDHTVNQPQHF.

The chain joins TRBV5-1 to TRBJ2-3; 12 bases line up with TRBD1. The CDR3 is 18 amino acids. V dropped 3 bases and J dropped 6; count of bases not matched to a gene: 14. Germline assignment: CDR1 SGHRS and CDR2 YFSETQ. In DNA form, the CDR3 reads TGCGCCAGCAGCTCCGGGACAGGGGGCCTAATCTCTACCGATACGCAGTATTTT. This translates into CASSSGTGGLISTDTQYF.

The CDR3 sequence: CASSLWDSQAFF. DNA for the CDR3: TGTGCCAGCAGCCTGTGGGACAGCCAAGCTTTCTTT. This chain uses TRBV7-8 with TRBJ1-1; TRBD1 matches at 7 bases. The length of the CDR3 is 12 residues. Germline CDR1 is SGHVS and CDR2 is FQNEAQ. With V trimmed by 5 bases and J by 9 bases, 6 bases remained unmatched.

The chain carries TRBV9 and TRBJ1-3; no clear D. Trimming removed 3 bases from V and 0 bases from J, with 13 bases in between. Germline CDR1 reads SGDLS; CDR2 reads YYNGEE. This CDR3 is 16 amino acids long. The CDR3 bases are TGTGCCAGCAGCGCTCAAAAAGGAGTCTCTGGAAACACCATATATTTT. It translates to CASSAQKGVSGNTIYF.

J is TRBJ1-4 and V is TRBV6-1, with D tentatively TRBD1 (5 bases). Trimming left V 2 bases short and J 2 bases short, with 12 bases between. The CDR3 sequence is 16 residues long. Germline lookup yields CDR1 MNHNS and CDR2 SASEGT. The CDR3 sequence: CASSEKVRGTNEKLFF. The DNA of the CDR3 is TGTGCCAGCAGTGAAAAGGTTAGGGGTACTAATGAAAAACTGTTTTTT.

This chain connects TRBV27 to TRBJ1-2; 9 bases agree with TRBD1. Trimming cost V 5 bases and J 6 bases; bases outside gene matches: 4. Germline lookup yields CDR1 MNHEY and CDR2 SMNVEV (reference sequence). This CDR3 region has 13 residues. The DNA for the CDR3 is TGTGCCAGCAGTCGCCGGGACAGGGATGGCTACACCTTC. It yields the protein CASSRRDRDGYTF.

The V and J genes are TRBV7-2 and TRBJ2-3, with 9 bases identical to TRBD2. Trimming at V came to 3 bases and at J to 2 bases, leaving 12 bases not matched to a gene. Germline V lookup: CDR1 SGHTA, CDR2 FQGNSA. The CDR3 runs to 18 residues. The CDR3 region is CASSFPEEAGGSTDTQYF. The CDR3 nucleotides are TGTGCCAGCAGCTTTCCCGAGGAAGCGGGGGGTTCCACAGATACGCAGTATTTT.

The chain links TRBV5-1 to TRBJ2-4; D might be TRBD2 (5 bases). Germline-derived CDR1 and CDR2 are SGHRS and YFSETQ. The CDR3 is 14 amino acids. The ends were cut back, 4 bases at V and 7 bases at J, with 15 bases in the middle. Here the CDR3 reads CASSNPRERNIQYF. DNA of the CDR3: TGCGCCAGCAGCAACCCAAGGGAGAGGAACATTCAGTACTTC.

The chain combines TRBV15 with TRBJ2-3; TRBD1 agrees at 9 bases. Trimming took 0 bases from V and 0 from J; bases not matched to a gene: 7. Germline-derived CDR1 and CDR2 are LNHNV and YYDKDF (reference sequence). CDR3 size: 18 residues. DNA of the CDR3: TGTGCCACCAGCAGAGATCGGGGGACAGGGCGGAGCACAGATACGCAGTATTTT. Translated, it gives CATSRDRGTGRSTDTQYF.

This clone turned up a few times. This rearrangement joins TRBV27 to TRBJ2-5; the D gene is possibly TRBD2 (5 bases). CDR1 and CDR2 (germline): MNHEY, SMNVEV (reference sequence). Trimming shortened V by 3 bases and J by 2 bases, and 10 bases separated the two germline ends. The CDR3 is 14 amino acids. The CDR3 loop reads CASSFDRGQETQYF. As DNA, the CDR3 is TGTGCCAGCAGTTTTGACCGGGGACAAGAGACCCAGTACTTC.

The J gene is TRBJ1-1, the V gene TRBV3-1 (or the pseudogene TRBV3-2); no clear D gene. Germline V lookup: CDR1 LGHDT, CDR2 YNNKEL (reference sequence). Deletions cut 11 bases from V and 4 bases from J, with 5 bases between. This CDR3 spans 9 amino acids. The CDR3 spells CAAGTEAFF. The CDR3 DNA reads as TGTGCCGCCGGCACTGAAGCTTTCTTT.

This chain links TRBV9 with TRBJ1-2, with 12 bases aligning to TRBD1. V was clipped by 3 bases and J by 8 bases; unmatched bases: 8. CDR1 and CDR2 (germline): SGDLS, YYNGEE. CDR3 length: 15 residues. The CDR3 region is CASSATTGQGAGYTF. In DNA form, the CDR3 reads TGTGCCAGCAGCGCAACGACGGGACAGGGGGCCGGCTACACCTTC. Full variable domain (rest looked up from reference TRBV9 and TRBJ1-2): DSGVTQTPKHLITATGQRVTLRCSPRSGDLSVYWYQQSLDQGLQFLIQYYNGEERAKGNILERFSAQQFPDLHSELNLSSLELGDSALYFCASSATTGQGAGYTFGSGTRLTVV.

The chain has TRBV6-1 and TRBJ1-4; 8 bases match TRBD1. After removal of 6 bases from V and 7 bases from J, the junction contained 10 bases not matched to a gene. There are 15 residues in the CDR3. Germline values: CDR1 MNHNS, CDR2 SASEGT. CDR3 sequence reads: CASSGQGVGSEKLFF. CDR3 coding DNA: TGTGCCAGCAGCGGACAGGGAGTGGGTAGTGAAAAACTGTTTTTT.

In this sample, this clone turned up a few times. The chain has TRBV7-2 and TRBJ2-1, with TRBD2 matching over 12 bases. J gave up 7 bases and V 1 base, and 8 bases lay outside the gene matches. Germline values: CDR1 SGHTA, CDR2 FQGNSA. This CDR3 has 17 amino acids. DNA of the CDR3: TGTGCCAGCAGCTTAGTCGCTAGCGGGGGGGCAAGAAATGAGCAGTTCTTC. Amino acid sequence: CASSLVASGGARNEQFF.

The chain uses TRBV5-1 and TRBJ1-1, with TRBD1 matching 7 bases. This CDR3 is built from 15 residues. The V gene end was trimmed by 3 bases and the J gene end by 4 bases; junction bases not matched to a gene: 9. From germline, CDR1 is SGHRS and CDR2 YFSETQ. In nucleotides, the CDR3 is TGCGCCAGCAGCTCCGGCGAGGGGGCCGTCACTGAAGCTTTCTTT. Translated, it gives CASSSGEGAVTEAFF.

The chain recombines TRBV11-2 with TRBJ1-1, with D uncertain. Per the germline V gene, CDR1 is SGHAT and CDR2 is FQNNGV. The CDR3 has 13 amino acids. Trimming left V 3 bases short and J 0 bases short, with 5 bases between. CDR3 DNA sequence: TGTGCCAGCAGCTTTGGGCTGAACACTGAAGCTTTCTTT. It codes for CASSFGLNTEAFF.

With regard to this clone: This sample also contains other DNA sequences that code for the same CDR3. DNA of the CDR3: TGTGCCAGCAGCTTGGCCAGAGAGGAATATAATGAGCAGTTCTTC. It yields the protein CASSLAREEYNEQFF. V is TRBV5-6 and J is TRBJ2-1; D is uncertain. Germline assignment: CDR1 SGHDT and CDR2 YYEEEE. The V gene lost 0 bases and the J gene lost 7 bases, with 14 bases spanning the gap. This CDR3 is built from 15 residues.

The CDR3 DNA reads as TGTGCCAGCAGCCTTTGGGACAGGGAAGCCAGTGGCTACACCTTC. This codes for CASSLWDREASGYTF. This chain joins TRBV7-7 and TRBJ1-2; 9 nucleotides match TRBD1. Germline CDR1 SSHAT, CDR2 FNYEAQ (reference sequence). Trimming at V came to 5 bases and at J to 7 bases, leaving 11 bases not matched to a gene. The CDR3 is 15 amino acids.

The V and J genes are TRBV4-2 and TRBJ2-7; D might be TRBD1 (6 bases). This CDR3 has 15 amino acids. Germline lookup yields CDR1 LGHNA and CDR2 YNFKEQ. Trimming removed 1 base at V and 0 bases at J, with 10 bases between. DNA of the CDR3: TGTGCCAGCAGCCAAGGTGGGGGCGTCTCCTACGAGCAGTACTTC. Protein: CASSQGGGVSYEQYF.

The chain recombines TRBV2 with TRBJ1-5, with D tentatively TRBD1 (6 bases). V was shortened by 6 bases and J by 3 bases, with 9 bases between the two germline ends. Germline assignment: CDR1 SNHLY and CDR2 FYNNEI. The CDR3 runs 13 residues. The CDR3 region has the DNA TGTGCCAGCAGAGGGACAAACAATCAGCCCCAGCATTTT. This translates into CASRGTNNQPQHF.

The chain combines TRBV9 with TRBJ2-2, with TRBD2 as a possible D gene (7 bases). CDR3 length equals 15 residues. V lost 3 bases to trimming and J lost 1 base, with 10 bases between them. Germline CDR1 reads SGDLS; CDR2 reads YYNGEE. The CDR3 is CASSARGGNTGELFF. Here the CDR3 DNA reads TGTGCCAGCAGCGCTAGGGGGGGGAACACCGGGGAGCTGTTTTTT.

V gene TRBV28 combines with J gene TRBJ1-2; D unclear. Germline V gene sequence: CDR1 MDHEN, CDR2 SYDVKM. The V end was cut by 2 bases, the J end by 0 bases, with 7 bases between. The CDR3 runs 14 residues. The CDR3 loop is CASSLTQTNYGYTF. In nucleotides, the CDR3 is TGTGCCAGCAGTTTAACACAGACTAACTATGGCTACACCTTC.

This clone was counted a single time. The chain couples TRBV11-2 to TRBJ1-3, with D perhaps matching TRBD1 (6 bases). This CDR3 has 15 residues. V lost 0 bases to trimming and J lost 2 bases, with 8 bases between them. Looked up from germline, CDR1 is SGHAT and CDR2 is FQNNGV. The CDR3 is CASSLDWTAGNTIYF. The DNA of the CDR3 is TGTGCCAGCAGCTTAGACTGGACAGCTGGAAACACCATATATTTT.

V is TRBV7-9 and J is TRBJ1-4; a possible D gene is TRBD1 (5 bases). The CDR3 contains 17 residues. The germline gives CDR1 SEHNR, CDR2 FQNEAQ (reference sequence). V lost 1 base, J lost 0 bases, and 12 bases lay in between. CDR3 protein: CASSLGQGRATNEKLFF. In nucleotides, the CDR3 is TGTGCCAGCAGCTTAGGGCAGGGTCGGGCAACTAATGAAAAACTGTTTTTT.

The CDR3 loop reads CASSSRGSTSGVNEQFF. The CDR3 coding sequence is TGTGCCAGCAGCTCGCGGGGAAGCACTAGCGGAGTCAATGAGCAGTTCTTC. The chain recombines TRBV7-3 with TRBJ2-1, with 8 bases fitting TRBD2. CDR1 is SGHTA, CDR2 FQGTGA, per germline. V trimming: 4 bases; J trimming: 6 bases; junction bases outside the gene matches: 14. The CDR3 runs 17 residues.

Regarding this clone: Different DNA sequences within this sample yield the same CDR3. J is TRBJ2-5 and V is TRBV7-9; D not resolved. V was pared by 5 bases and J by 5 bases, with 6 bases between. Germline-derived CDR1 and CDR2 are SEHNR and FQNEAQ (reference sequence). CDR3 size: 11 residues. The CDR3 is CASSPGETQYF. CDR3 sequence (DNA): TGTGCCAGCAGCCCCGGGGAGACCCAGTACTTC.

The rearrangement links TRBV6-5 to TRBJ1-2; 7 bases line up with TRBD1. V lost 6 bases, J lost 2 bases, and 9 bases stayed unmatched. Germline assignment: CDR1 MNHEY and CDR2 SVGAGI. The CDR3 is made up of 15 amino acids. Here the CDR3 DNA reads TGTGCCAGCAGGTTACGTCAGGGGGAGAACTATGGCTACACCTTC. This gives the protein CASRLRQGENYGYTF.

The CDR3 is CASRKTVNYGYTF. In DNA form, the CDR3 reads TGTGCCAGCAGAAAGACAGTCAACTATGGCTACACCTTC. V gene TRBV6-5 combines with J gene TRBJ1-2; D perhaps matches TRBD1 (5 bases). Germline V gives CDR1 MNHEY, CDR2 SVGAGI. CDR3 length: 13 amino acids. Trimming pared 6 bases from V and 2 bases from J, leaving 10 bases between.